These 2 T cell receptor beta chains were sequenced from one sample in a study of CD8 T cells in Susac syndrome. With random hexamers, reverse transcription was performed on about 0.45 to 1 ug of RNA. TCRdb used MiXCR to reprocess the immunoSEQ multiplex PCR reads, holding one entry per CDR3 protein. The repertoire holds some 140,000 distinct CDR3 sequences, with just under 95% as singletons. Specimen: CD8+ T cells from PBMCs. The receptors stem from a human donor with Susac syndrome.

The V and J genes are TRBV7-9 and TRBJ2-3; no definite D call. The germline V gene has CDR1 SEHNR and CDR2 FQNEAQ (reference sequence). V was clipped by 0 bases and J by 4 bases, with 14 bases between them. The CDR3 runs to 16 residues. The DNA for the CDR3 is TGTGCCAGCAGCTTAGCGACGGTGGGGTGGGCAGATACGCAGTATTTT. It codes for CASSLATVGWADTQYF.

The rearrangement uses TRBV28 and TRBJ2-7, with D unclear. The germline CDR1 and CDR2 sequences are MDHEN and SYDVKM. This CDR3 has 16 residues. The V end lost 5 bases, the J end lost 2 bases, and 19 bases lay between the germline ends. CDR3 bases: TGTGCCAGCAGTCCAATTGTGCCGCGACGGCCCTACGAGCAGTACTTC. It codes for CASSPIVPRRPYEQYF. Together with reference TRBV28 and TRBJ2-7, the CDR3 gives the full variable domain: DVKVTQSSRYLVKRTGEKVFLECVQDMDHENMFWYRQDPGLGLRLIYFSYDVKMKEKGDIPEGYSVSREKKERFSLILESASTNQTSMYLCASSPIVPRRPYEQYFGPGTRLTVT.